This T cell receptor (beta chain) was sequenced during a study of radiotherapy plus CTLA-4 blockade in lung cancer. Study findings and constraints: Reports identified early blood T cell clone dynamics, with interferon-beta, as the best response predictor. Expansion in blood of tumor-derived TCR clones was seen after radiotherapy plus ipilimumab.

This clone was picked up one time. Its antigen is not identified. Germline CDR1 MNHNS, CDR2 SASEGT. V was trimmed by 6 bases and J by 3 bases, leaving 15 bases between them. The CDR3 has 14 residues. Libraries were prepared by immunoSEQ multiplex PCR; TCRdb keeps only in-frame clonotypes and omits some of them. This table has about 73,000 clones, around 87% appearing once. The chain joins TRBV6-1 to TRBJ2-7, with D perhaps TRBD1 or TRBD2 (5 bases each). The receptor's source is a human donor with non-small cell lung cancer that progressed on radiotherapy plus ipilimumab. The specimen comprised peripheral blood, sampled from a patient treated with radiotherapy plus ipilimumab. The CDR3 nucleotides are TGTGCCAGCAGCGGCCGGGACGGTAACTACGAGCAGTACTTC. It is translated as CASSGRDGNYEQYF.